This is a list of T cell receptor beta chains from one sample in a study of T cell repertoires in cytomegalovirus infection. The antigens these receptors bind are not known. Via MiXCR, TCRdb re-called the reads, giving one row per CDR3 protein. The sample yields fewer than 1,000,000 distinct CDR3 sequences, approximately 33% seen once. Source: cultured CD8+ T cells from PBMCs, taken from culture after CMV antigen stimulation. These receptors all stem from a human donor in good health (CMV status not recorded). Some clones in this sample may be carry-over from other donors' samples. CDR3s include the opening cysteine and the closing phenylalanine or tryptophan. Fields, in order: clone size, J gene, V gene, D gene, CDR3 protein, CDR3 DNA. A D gene is named only where the DNA matches it firmly. The listing skips clone size in some rows; elsewhere it reads once, few, many or a size class.

NA	TRBJ2-7	TRBV5-4	NA	CASTLEGEPYEQYF	TGTGCCAGCACCCTCGAGGGGGAACCCTACGAGCAGTACTTC
few	TRBJ2-3	TRBV7-6	TRBD1	CASSPYRGLVTDTQYF	TGTGCCAGCAGCCCCTACAGGGGGCTTGTGACAGATACGCAGTATTTT
NA	TRBJ1-1	TRBV20-1	NA	CSADVGYTEAFF	TGCAGTGCGGACGTAGGGTACACTGAAGCTTTCTTT
few	TRBJ1-1	TRBV6-1	NA	CASRPLGDPWTEAFF	TGTGCCAGCAGACCCCTAGGAGACCCTTGGACTGAAGCTTTCTTT
NA	TRBJ1-5	TRBV6-5	NA	CPSTPTPVWDQPQHF	TGCCCCAGCACCCCTACCCCCGTATGGGATCAGCCCCAGCATTTT
many	TRBJ2-2	TRBV7-2	TRBD1	CASSLNRGNTGELFF	TGTGCCAGCAGCTTAAACAGGGGGAACACCGGGGAGCTGTTTTTT
NA	TRBJ2-2	TRBV12-5	NA	CASDWGTGELFF	TGTGCTAGTGATTGGGGTACCGGGGAGCTGTTTTTT
NA	TRBJ1-1	TRBV7-9	NA	CASSSRQATNTEAFF	TGTGCCAGCAGCTCCCGGCAGGCCACGAACACTGAAGCTTTCTTT
NA	TRBJ1-1	TRBV27	TRBD1	CASSSSRDSSEAFF	TGTGCCAGCAGTTCATCCAGGGACAGCTCTGAAGCTTTCTTT
NA	TRBJ1-1	TRBV12-3/TRBV12-4	NA	CASIRTAMNTEAFF	TGTGCCAGCATCAGGACGGCTATGAACACTGAAGCTTTCTTT
NA	TRBJ1-5	TRBV6-5	NA	CASSPIPGSNQPQHF	TGTGCCAGCAGTCCGATACCGGGCTCGAATCAGCCCCAGCATTTT
NA	TRBJ1-2	TRBV29-1	NA	CSVESTGYGYTF	TGCAGCGTTGAGTCTACAGGCTATGGCTACACCTTC
many	TRBJ1-2	TRBV10-3	NA	CAISESLTGLNYGYTF	TGTGCCATCAGTGAGTCTTTAACAGGGCTTAACTATGGCTACACCTTC
NA	TRBJ1-2	TRBV6-5	TRBD1	CASSHIQGSIYGYTF	TGTGCCAGCAGCCACATACAGGGGTCAATCTATGGCTACACCTTC
NA	TRBJ1-2	TRBV7-9	NA	CASSSTIDTPLSPYGYTF	TGTGCCAGCAGCTCCACCATAGACACCCCACTATCGCCCTATGGCTACACCTTC
once	TRBJ1-5	TRBV19	NA	CASSIRRRRTDQPQHF	TGTGCCAGTAGTATAAGGAGGCGGCGCACTGATCAGCCCCAGCATTTT
few	TRBJ1-1	TRBV7-9	TRBD1	CASSPAQGARNTEAFF	TGTGCCAGCAGCCCCGCACAGGGGGCGAGAAACACTGAAGCTTTCTTT
few	TRBJ2-1	TRBV29-1	TRBD2	CSVDDLAETPLNSYNEQFF	TGCAGCGTTGATGATCTAGCGGAGACACCACTAAACTCCTACAATGAGCAGTTCTTC
many	TRBJ2-3	TRBV7-2	TRBD2	CASSPSGGISTDTQYF	TGTGCCAGCAGCCCCAGCGGGGGGATTAGCACAGATACGCAGTATTTT